The 21 T cell receptor beta chains in this list originate from one sample, sequenced in a study of CD8 T cells in Susac syndrome. Random-hexamer reverse transcription was applied to roughly 0.45 to 1 ug RNA. TCRdb processed the immunoSEQ multiplex PCR reads anew with MiXCR; each CDR3 protein has one entry. Among approximately 53,000 distinct CDR3 sequences listed, 90% to 95% were seen once. Sequencing was performed on CD8+ T cells from PBMCs. The origin of the receptors is a human donor with multiple sclerosis.

J is TRBJ2-1 and V is TRBV7-2; 12 bases align to TRBD2. Trimming cost V 4 bases and J 5 bases; bases outside gene matches: 6. The length of the CDR3 is 16 residues. Germline-derived CDR1 and CDR2 are SGHTA and FQGNSA. CDR3 DNA sequence: TGTGCCAGCAGCTCAGGGACTAGCGGGTTAAACAATGAGCAGTTCTTC. Protein product: CASSSGTSGLNNEQFF.

This chain joins TRBV29-1 and TRBJ1-1; D is undetermined. Trimming took off 4 bases at V and 5 bases at J, with 14 bases between the two ends. This CDR3 spans 13 amino acids. The germline V gene encodes CDR1 SQVTM and CDR2 ANQGSEA. DNA for the CDR3: TGCAGCGTTGTGTGGGAGTATAGAACTGAAGCTTTCTTT. This sequence encodes CSVVWEYRTEAFF.

The chain combines TRBV7-2 with TRBJ1-1, with D possibly matching TRBD1 (5 bases). V was trimmed by 5 bases and J by 8 bases, leaving 15 bases between them. Germline V gene lookup returns CDR1 SGHTA and CDR2 FQGNSA. The CDR3 loop spans 13 amino acids. The CDR3 DNA reads TGTGCCAGCAGCCCTCCCATGAGGGGAGAAGCTTTCTTT. Translated, it gives CASSPPMRGEAFF.

The chain recombines TRBV9 with TRBJ2-7; possibly TRBD1 for D (5 bases). The CDR3 runs to 16 residues. Germline V CDR1 and CDR2: SGDLS, YYNGEE. Trimming shortened V by 0 bases and J by 2 bases, and 15 bases separated the two germline ends. CDR3 nucleotide sequence: TGTGCCAGCAGCGTAGGGGCAGGGATCACCGCCTACGAGCAGTACTTC. Its translation is CASSVGAGITAYEQYF.

This chain connects TRBV19 to TRBJ2-7, with D possibly matching TRBD2 (5 bases). V was trimmed by 5 bases and J by 2 bases, leaving 13 bases between them. The CDR3 is 14 residues long. Germline V CDR1 and CDR2: LNHDA, SQIVND (reference sequence). CDR3 nucleotides: TGTGCCAGTAGTCCCCTCGGGAAAACCTACGAGCAGTACTTC. This codes for CASSPLGKTYEQYF.

This chain uses TRBV28 with TRBJ2-2; no firm D call. Trimming stripped 6 bases from V and 1 base from J, with 15 bases between. The CDR3 is 16 amino acids. CDR1 and CDR2 (germline): MDHEN, SYDVKM. The CDR3 spells CASRSRVFKNTGELFF. The CDR3 bases are TGTGCCAGCAGATCAAGGGTTTTTAAGAACACCGGGGAGCTGTTTTTT.

The chain carries TRBV12-3 or TRBV12-4 and TRBJ2-5, with D perhaps matching TRBD1 (6 bases). The CDR3 has 16 residues. V was shortened by 4 bases and J by 5 bases, with 20 bases between the two germline ends. CDR3 nucleotides: TGTGCCAGCAGTTCCAGCCAGGGGAAGCATTTTGAGACCCAGTACTTC. It is translated as CASSSSQGKHFETQYF.

The chain recombines TRBV28 with TRBJ2-7, with D possibly TRBD1 on 6 matching bases. The CDR3 runs to 16 residues. The V end lost 6 bases, the J end lost 3 bases, and 21 bases lay between the germline ends. The germline V gene has CDR1 MDHEN and CDR2 SYDVKM. The CDR3 region has the DNA TGTGCCAGCAGCCAGGTTGGGGGCAGGGCCTTCTACGAGCAGTACTTC. It translates to CASSQVGGRAFYEQYF.

CDR3 sequence reads: CASSRGTDTQYF. Here the CDR3 DNA reads TGTGCCAGCAGCCGAGGGACCGATACGCAGTATTTT. This chain links TRBV4-2 with TRBJ2-3; either TRBD1 or TRBD2 may supply D (5 bases each). This CDR3 is built from 12 residues. Germline CDR1 reads LGHNA; CDR2 reads YNFKEQ. Trimming pared 4 bases from V and 6 bases from J, leaving 8 bases between.

The V gene is TRBV2, the J gene TRBJ1-3; the D is unclear. Per germline, CDR1 SNHLY and CDR2 FYNNEI. Trimming removed 0 bases from V and 6 bases from J, with 18 bases in between. This CDR3 spans 17 amino acids. CDR3 loop: CASSEARVGNWENTIYF. CDR3 DNA: TGTGCCAGCAGTGAAGCAAGGGTCGGCAACTGGGAAAACACCATATATTTT. Combining the CDR3 with reference TRBV2 and TRBJ1-3 gives the whole variable domain EPEVTQTPSHQVTQMGQEVILRCVPISNHLYFYWYRQILGQKVEFLVSFYNNEISEKSEIFDDQFSVERPDGSNFTLKIRSTKLEDSAMYFCASSEARVGNWENTIYFGEGSWLTVV.

Judged by abundance, this clonotype is medium-sized (0.01 to 0.1%). The chain links TRBV4-1 to TRBJ1-1, with D uncertain. The CDR3 length is 13 residues. Germline V gives CDR1 MGHRA, CDR2 YSYEKL. Trimming left V 3 bases short and J 1 base short, with 6 bases between. The CDR3 sequence is CASSQSANTEAFF. The CDR3 nucleotides read TGCGCCAGCAGCCAGTCAGCGAACACTGAAGCTTTCTTT.

The chain joins TRBV29-1 to TRBJ1-2; 7 bases align to TRBD1. The CDR3 spans 16 residues. CDR1 is SQVTM, CDR2 ANQGSEA, per germline. After removal of 0 bases from V and 8 bases from J, the junction contained 15 bases not matched to a gene. Written as DNA, the CDR3 is TGCAGCGTTGAAGATCAGGACCTAGGGGGCGCATACGGCTACACCTTC. It is translated as CSVEDQDLGGAYGYTF.

The rearrangement joins TRBV2 to TRBJ1-2, with TRBD1 as a possible D gene (5 bases). The CDR3 consists of 12 residues. CDR1 and CDR2 from the germline V gene are SNHLY and FYNNEI. V gave up 8 bases and J gave up 8 bases, with 15 bases separating them. The CDR3 nucleotides read TGTGCCAGCGTAGGGGCGTCTGGCGGCTACACCTTC. Its translation: CASVGASGGYTF.

The V gene is TRBV30, the J gene TRBJ2-7; D possibly corresponds to TRBD2 (6 bases). Germline CDR1 and CDR2: GTSNPN and SVGIG (reference sequence). V was cut by 0 bases and J by 5 bases, with 11 bases left in between. This CDR3 comprises 13 residues. The CDR3 region has the DNA TGTGCCTGGAGTGTTGGGGGGTTCCACGAGCAGTACTTC. The encoded protein is CAWSVGGFHEQYF.

The J gene is TRBJ1-1, the V gene TRBV30; 7 nucleotides match TRBD1. The V and J ends lost 0 bases and 4 bases, in that order; junction bases with no gene match: 8. The germline V gene has CDR1 GTSNPN and CDR2 SVGIG (reference sequence). The CDR3 has 15 amino acids. The CDR3 sequence: CAWSVPGGWGTEAFF. The CDR3 DNA follows: TGTGCCTGGAGTGTGCCAGGGGGGTGGGGCACTGAAGCTTTCTTT. Combining the CDR3 with reference TRBV30 and TRBJ1-1 gives the whole variable domain SQTIHQWPATLVQPVGSPLSLECTVEGTSNPNLYWYRQAAGRGLQLLFYSVGIGQISSEVPQNLSASRPQDRQFILSSKKLLLSDSGFYLCAWSVPGGWGTEAFFGQGTRLTVV.

This chain uses TRBV12-5 with TRBJ2-5, with 14 bases fitting TRBD2. CDR3 length equals 16 residues. V lost 3 bases, J lost 1 base, and 1 base stayed unmatched. Germline loops: CDR1 LGHNT, CDR2 FRNRAP. CDR3 nucleotide sequence: TGTGCTAGTGGTTTCGGGACTAGCGGGGGCCAAGAGACCCAGTACTTC. Translated: CASGFGTSGGQETQYF.

The chain has TRBV5-6 and TRBJ2-7; D ambiguous. Germline loops: CDR1 SGHDT, CDR2 YYEEEE. The CDR3 consists of 13 residues. V was cut by 0 bases and J by 0 bases, with 4 bases left in between. The CDR3 nucleotides read TGTGCCAGCAGCTTGGCCGTCTCCTACGAGCAGTACTTC. The encoded protein is CASSLAVSYEQYF.

The J gene is TRBJ2-3, the V gene TRBV4-1; the match to TRBD2 covers 9 bases. Germline V gives CDR1 MGHRA, CDR2 YSYEKL. J lost 7 bases, V lost 0 bases, and 11 bases had no gene match. The length of the CDR3 is 17 residues. The CDR3 sequence is CASSQEISSGGMYTQYF. Written as DNA, the CDR3 is TGCGCCAGCAGCCAAGAGATCTCCAGCGGGGGGATGTATACGCAGTATTTT.

In its sample, this clonotype was seen a few times. The chain joins TRBV27 to TRBJ2-7, with D unresolved. The CDR3 spans 11 residues. The germline CDR1 and CDR2 sequences are MNHEY and SMNVEV (reference sequence). Trimming stripped 3 bases from V and 5 bases from J, with 5 bases between. CDR3 DNA sequence: TGTGCCAGCAGTTTGGGGAACGAGCAGTACTTC. Encoded protein: CASSLGNEQYF.

The chain is built from TRBV5-1 and TRBJ2-7, with 7 positions matching TRBD2. This CDR3 has 17 amino acids. The germline CDR1 and CDR2 sequences are SGHRS and YFSETQ. The junction had 17 bases not matched to a gene; V was cut back by 3 bases and J by 5 bases. The CDR3 protein is CASSSSAGGLTTNEQYF. The CDR3 DNA follows: TGCGCCAGCAGCTCCTCTGCCGGGGGACTAACGACAAACGAGCAGTACTTC.

This sequence joins TRBV7-2 and TRBJ2-1; weak D call: TRBD2 (7 bases). The CDR3 length is 15 residues. In germline, CDR1 is SGHTA, CDR2 FQGNSA. The V and J ends lost 0 bases and 2 bases respectively, with 8 bases between them. The CDR3 region is CASSLAGGPYNEQFF. The CDR3 region has the DNA TGTGCCAGCAGCTTAGCGGGGGGGCCCTACAATGAGCAGTTCTTC.